Presented here are 21 T cell receptor beta chains from one specimen sequenced in a study of control samples from healthy donors and cancer patients. Some clones are missing from TCRdb's copy, which holds only in-frame ones; the method was immunoSEQ multiplex PCR. The sample carries 110,000 to 150,000 clones, 91% recorded once. Source material: blood. These receptor sequences come from a man aged 18-30 years in good health.

Points on this clone: In the same sample, other DNA sequences code for this CDR3. The J gene is TRBJ1-1, the V gene TRBV18; D not resolved. Per the germline V gene, CDR1 is KGHSH and CDR2 is LQKENI. CDR3 length equals 14 residues. V lost 1 base to trimming and J lost 1 base, with 7 bases between them. CDR3: CASSPQGRNTEAFF. Written as DNA, the CDR3 is TGTGCCAGCTCACCACAGGGTAGGAACACTGAAGCTTTCTTT.

The chain employs TRBV30 and TRBJ1-4, with unresolved D. This CDR3 region has 13 residues. V lost 2 bases and J 8 bases, leaving 12 bases between the germline ends. Germline V gene data show CDR1 as GTSNPN and CDR2 as SVGIG (reference sequence). The CDR3, as DNA: TGTGCCTGGAGTTCGGCCCTCGGAGAAAAACTGTTTTTT. This encodes CAWSSALGEKLFF. The variable domain in full, with the rest retrieved from reference TRBV30 and TRBJ1-4, is SQTIHQWPATLVQPVGSPLSLECTVEGTSNPNLYWYRQAAGRGLQLLFYSVGIGQISSEVPQNLSASRPQDRQFILSSKKLLLSDSGFYLCAWSSALGEKLFFGSGTQLSVL.

The rearrangement joins TRBV3-1 (or the pseudogene TRBV3-2) to TRBJ2-5, with 9 bases fitting TRBD2. CDR3 size: 15 residues. V was clipped by 3 bases and J by 5 bases; unmatched bases: 7. Looked up from germline, CDR1 is LGHDT and CDR2 is YNNKEL (reference sequence). This CDR3 reads CASSHRLAEGETQYF. The CDR3 region has the DNA TGTGCCAGCAGCCACAGACTAGCGGAGGGGGAGACCCAGTACTTC.

V gene TRBV5-4 combines with J gene TRBJ2-1; TRBD2 agrees at 8 bases. The germline V gene has CDR1 SGHNT and CDR2 YYREEE (reference sequence). The CDR3 is 16 amino acids. V shed 5 bases, J shed 0 bases, and the junction held 7 bases outside the gene matches. The CDR3 DNA sequence: TGTGCCAGCAGACCGGAGCGGGGGAGCTCCTACAATGAGCAGTTCTTC. Its protein product is CASRPERGSSYNEQFF. The full variable domain, rest sourced from reference TRBV5-4 and TRBJ2-1, is ETGVTQSPTHLIKTRGQQVTLRCSSQSGHNTVSWYQQALGQGPQFIFQYYREEENGRGNFPPRFSGLQFPNYSSELNVNALELDDSALYLCASRPERGSSYNEQFFGPGTRLTVL.

The genes are TRBV3-1 (or the pseudogene TRBV3-2) and TRBJ1-2; D remains ambiguous. The germline V and J ends were trimmed by 2 bases and 6 bases, with 10 bases remaining between them. In germline, CDR1 is LGHDT, CDR2 YNNKEL (reference sequence). The CDR3 runs 13 residues. CDR3 sequence reads: CASSQIPENGYTF. The CDR3 region has the DNA TGTGCCAGCAGCCAAATACCGGAAAATGGCTACACCTTC.

The chain carries TRBV11-2 and TRBJ2-2, with D tentatively TRBD1 or TRBD2 (5 bases each). Trimming cost V 4 bases and J 0 bases, with 15 bases left between them. CDR1 is SGHAT, CDR2 FQNNGV, per germline. The CDR3 is 17 amino acids. CDR3 coding DNA: TGTGCCAGCAGCTCGACCCCTCAGGGACCGAACACCGGGGAGCTGTTTTTT. It yields the protein CASSSTPQGPNTGELFF.

The chain is built from TRBV18 and TRBJ1-5; D perhaps matches TRBD1 (5 bases). Germline-derived CDR1 and CDR2 are KGHSH and LQKENI. With 1 base removed from V and 4 bases from J, the gap between germline ends came to 11 bases. This CDR3 is 15 amino acids long. CDR3 nucleotide sequence: TGTGCCAGCTCACCACTCACAGGCGCAAATCAGCCCCAGCATTTT. Translation: CASSPLTGANQPQHF.

This sequence joins TRBV19 and TRBJ2-1; D might be TRBD1 (5 bases). In germline, CDR1 is LNHDA, CDR2 SQIVND (reference sequence). The CDR3 has 13 amino acids. The V and J ends lost 7 bases and 3 bases respectively, with 10 bases between them. Here the CDR3 reads CASMGPFYNEQFF. The CDR3 DNA is TGTGCCAGTATGGGGCCCTTCTACAATGAGCAGTTCTTC.

This chain joins TRBV10-3 and TRBJ1-6, with a tentative D call TRBD1 (6 bases). The V end lost 7 bases, the J end lost 6 bases, and 10 bases lay between the germline ends. The V gene's germline CDR1 is ENHRY and CDR2 SYGVKD. This CDR3 is 13 amino acids long. Here the CDR3 reads CAIKDSLNSPLHF. DNA of the CDR3: TGTGCCATCAAGGACAGTCTTAATTCACCCCTCCACTTT.

The chain links TRBV19 to TRBJ1-1, with TRBD1 matching 8 bases. V gave up 3 bases and J gave up 5 bases; unmatched junction bases: 8. Germline CDR1 reads LNHDA; CDR2 reads SQIVND (reference sequence). The CDR3 covers 15 residues. The CDR3 spells CASSIQTGGVTEAFF. In DNA, the CDR3 is TGTGCCAGTAGTATCCAAACAGGGGGAGTAACTGAAGCTTTCTTT.

This chain links TRBV28 with TRBJ1-5; the D is unclear. The CDR3 covers 13 residues. Germline V lookup: CDR1 MDHEN, CDR2 SYDVKM. Trimming removed 6 bases at V and 6 bases at J, with 12 bases between. The DNA of the CDR3 is TGTGCCAGCAGCTCGACCGGACGTCAGCCCCAGCATTTT. This codes for CASSSTGRQPQHF.

The chain joins TRBV7-2 to TRBJ2-3; 10 bases are a match to TRBD1. The CDR3 totals 17 residues. The germline V gene encodes CDR1 SGHTA and CDR2 FQGNSA. V was pared by 2 bases and J by 3 bases, with 8 bases of the junction left unmatched. CDR3 DNA: TGTGCCAGCAGCTTAAGGGTGGGACAGGGGATAACAGATACGCAGTATTTT. It translates to CASSLRVGQGITDTQYF.

This chain joins TRBV28 and TRBJ1-2, with 7 bases that match TRBD1. CDR3 length equals 19 residues. Trimming cost V 6 bases and J 5 bases; bases outside gene matches: 24. The germline V gene encodes CDR1 MDHEN and CDR2 SYDVKM. The CDR3 loop is CASRPLKRTGPLTTYGYTF. In DNA, the CDR3 is TGTGCCAGCAGACCACTCAAACGGACAGGCCCCTTAACTACATATGGCTACACCTTC.

This chain joins TRBV6-5 and TRBJ2-7, with 10 bases matching TRBD1. The junction had 7 bases not matched to a gene; V was cut back by 0 bases and J by 5 bases. The germline V gene has CDR1 MNHEY and CDR2 SVGAGI. This CDR3 is 16 amino acids long. This CDR3 is CASSYSSGTGADEQYF. CDR3 coding DNA: TGTGCCAGCAGTTACTCGAGTGGGACAGGGGCCGACGAGCAGTACTTC.

V gene TRBV2 combines with J gene TRBJ1-1, with a weak D call TRBD1 (6 bases). The CDR3 is made up of 15 amino acids. From germline, CDR1 is SNHLY and CDR2 FYNNEI. V lost 2 bases to trimming and J lost 1 base, with 11 bases between them. In DNA form, the CDR3 reads TGTGCCAGCAGTGAATCAGGGGCAGGGAACACTGAAGCTTTCTTT. Its protein product is CASSESGAGNTEAFF.

This chain uses TRBV9 with TRBJ2-7, with no clear D. The CDR3 is 15 residues long. The ends were cut back, 4 bases at V and 0 bases at J, with 14 bases in the middle. Germline CDR1 is SGDLS and CDR2 is YYNGEE. The CDR3 DNA is TGTGCCAGCAGCCCAAGACGACGGTACTCCTACGAGCAGTACTTC. As protein: CASSPRRRYSYEQYF. The variable domain in full, completed from reference TRBV9 and TRBJ2-7, reads DSGVTQTPKHLITATGQRVTLRCSPRSGDLSVYWYQQSLDQGLQFLIQYYNGEERAKGNILERFSAQQFPDLHSELNLSSLELGDSALYFCASSPRRRYSYEQYFGPGTRLTVT.

The chain has TRBV19 and TRBJ1-1; maybe TRBD1 (5 bases). This CDR3 comprises 13 residues. V dropped 5 bases and J dropped 1 base, with 8 bases sitting between them. CDR1 LNHDA and CDR2 SQIVND come from the germline V gene (reference sequence). The CDR3: CASSQTANTEAFF. CDR3 in DNA: TGTGCCAGTAGTCAGACAGCGAACACTGAAGCTTTCTTT.

V and J are TRBV5-1 and TRBJ2-5; D unclear. The length of the CDR3 is 13 residues. Trimming took 0 bases from V and 2 from J, leaving 5 bases between them. Germline values: CDR1 SGHRS, CDR2 YFSETQ. The CDR3 DNA follows: TGCGCCAGCAGCTTGGGCTCACAAGAGACCCAGTACTTC. As protein: CASSLGSQETQYF.

V and J are TRBV11-1 and TRBJ2-3; TRBD2 matches at 10 bases. Looked up from germline, CDR1 is SGHAT and CDR2 is FQDESV (reference sequence). The CDR3 totals 16 residues. The V and J ends lost 5 bases and 2 bases, in that order; junction bases with no gene match: 7. The CDR3 reads CASSLVAGGVTDTQYF. DNA of the CDR3: TGTGCCAGCAGCCTCGTAGCGGGGGGTGTCACAGATACGCAGTATTTT.

This clone was found a few times. The CDR3 here is CASSGQGNGRDEKLFF. The CDR3 DNA is TGCGCCAGCTCGGGACAGGGTAATGGCAGAGATGAAAAACTGTTTTTT. The J gene is TRBJ1-4, the V gene TRBV5-1; 9 bases are shared with TRBD1. V trimming: 7 bases; J trimming: 6 bases; junction bases outside the gene matches: 13. This CDR3 has 16 amino acids. In germline, CDR1 is SGHRS, CDR2 YFSETQ.

The genes are TRBV28 and TRBJ2-7; possibly TRBD1 for D (6 bases). CDR3 length: 13 residues. The V gene's germline CDR1 is MDHEN and CDR2 SYDVKM. Between the trimmed V and J ends, which lost 8 bases and 5 bases, there was a span of 16 bases. DNA of the CDR3: TGTGCCAGCGATAATCCAGGGGTCGACGAGCAGTACTTC. The encoded protein is CASDNPGVDEQYF. Supplemented by reference TRBV28 and TRBJ2-7, the full variable domain reads DVKVTQSSRYLVKRTGEKVFLECVQDMDHENMFWYRQDPGLGLRLIYFSYDVKMKEKGDIPEGYSVSREKKERFSLILESASTNQTSMYLCASDNPGVDEQYFGPGTRLTVT.